A single sample is the source of the 27 T cell receptor beta chains below, sequenced in a study of blood T cell repertoires in COVID-19. The table came from immunoSEQ multiplex PCR; TCRdb's copy has only in-frame clones and leaves some out. The data hold fewer than 200,000 clones, with around 86% observed a single time. Sequenced material: peripheral blood. These receptors were taken from an elderly woman with COVID-19, enrolled during active disease.

The chain couples TRBV18 to TRBJ1-3; 7 nucleotides align to TRBD1. This CDR3 comprises 15 residues. V was pared by 5 bases and J by 0 bases, with 4 bases of the junction left unmatched. Germline V lookup: CDR1 KGHSH, CDR2 LQKENI. The CDR3 DNA sequence: TGTGCCAGCTCAAGTGACAGGGCCTCTGGAAACACCATATATTTT. Translation: CASSSDRASGNTIYF.

J is TRBJ1-1 and V is TRBV9; D perhaps matches TRBD1 (5 bases). V lost 0 bases and J 10 bases, leaving 13 bases between the germline ends. Germline CDR1 reads SGDLS; CDR2 reads YYNGEE. This CDR3 spans 13 amino acids. For the CDR3, the DNA is TGTGCCAGCAGCGTAGATAGGGGTAGGGGAGCTTTCTTT. Translating gives CASSVDRGRGAFF.

This chain uses TRBV12-3 or TRBV12-4 with TRBJ2-1; TRBD2 is a possible D gene (5 bases). V lost 4 bases and J 10 bases, leaving 14 bases between the germline ends. This CDR3 contains 13 residues. CDR3 region: CASSYPAGREQFF. DNA of the CDR3: TGTGCCAGCAGTTACCCCGCGGGCCGCGAGCAGTTCTTC.

The chain is built from TRBV6-5 and TRBJ1-4, with TRBD1 matching over 7 bases. CDR3 length equals 14 residues. J was trimmed by 6 bases and V by 0 bases; bases with no gene match: 1. Germline V gene data show CDR1 as MNHEY and CDR2 as SVGAGI. CDR3 coding DNA: TGTGCCAGCAGTTACTCTCAGGGGGATGAAAAACTGTTTTTT. It translates to CASSYSQGDEKLFF.

A remark on this clone: Additional DNA sequences in this sample encode the identical CDR3. The genes are TRBV9 and TRBJ1-1; the D is unclear. Germline CDR1 and CDR2: SGDLS and YYNGEE. Trimming removed 0 bases from V and 0 bases from J, with 9 bases in between. CDR3 length: 15 amino acids. The CDR3 reads CASSVGTGLNTEAFF. The CDR3 DNA is TGTGCCAGCAGCGTAGGGACTGGTTTGAACACTGAAGCTTTCTTT.

V usage is TRBV3-1 (or the pseudogene TRBV3-2) and J usage is TRBJ1-1; no clear D. Between the trimmed V and J ends, which lost 1 base and 5 bases, there was a span of 11 bases. Germline V gene sequence: CDR1 LGHDT, CDR2 YNNKEL (reference sequence). The CDR3 sequence is 14 residues long. The CDR3 DNA sequence: TGTGCCAGCAGCCAAGCTGCGGCTAGAACTGAAGCTTTCTTT. Residues: CASSQAAARTEAFF.

A remark on this clone: Other DNA sequences of this sample code for an identical CDR3. The chain couples TRBV18 to TRBJ2-1; TRBD2 agrees at 13 bases. Germline lookup yields CDR1 KGHSH and CDR2 LQKENI. This CDR3 is built from 13 residues. With V trimmed by 3 bases and J by 10 bases, 0 bases remained unmatched. The CDR3 DNA reads TGTGCCAGCTCACCGGGACTAGCGGGAGAGCAGTTCTTC. Translating gives CASSPGLAGEQFF.

A few counts support this clone. The V gene is TRBV28, the J gene TRBJ1-2; D remains ambiguous. This CDR3 comprises 15 residues. V was pared by 1 base and J by 0 bases, with 9 bases between. CDR1 MDHEN and CDR2 SYDVKM come from the germline V gene. The CDR3 nucleotides read TGTGCCAGCAGTTTATCGGGAGCCTCTAACTATGGCTACACCTTC. Protein: CASSLSGASNYGYTF.

The chain joins TRBV28 to TRBJ1-2; 8 nucleotides line up with TRBD1. J gave up 4 bases and V 5 bases, and 12 bases lay outside the gene matches. CDR1 MDHEN and CDR2 SYDVKM come from the germline V gene. CDR3 length equals 16 residues. In DNA, the CDR3 is TGTGCCAGCAGTGCCTTCACAGGGGGTGCAACCTATGGCTACACCTTC. It translates to CASSAFTGGATYGYTF.

CDR3 nucleotides: TGTGCCAGCAGCTTGGAAGCTAGCCTGAACACTGAAGCTTTCTTT. Translation: CASSLEASLNTEAFF. The V and J genes are TRBV5-4 and TRBJ1-1; no firm D call. Germline V CDR1 and CDR2: SGHNT, YYREEE (reference sequence). V lost 0 bases and J lost 0, with 9 bases in between. The CDR3 extends over 15 amino acids.

V gene TRBV7-2 combines with J gene TRBJ1-6; D is unresolved. With 1 base removed from V and 11 bases from J, the gap between germline ends came to 9 bases. CDR3 length: 13 amino acids. Looked up from germline, CDR1 is SGHTA and CDR2 is FQGNSA. DNA of the CDR3: TGTGCCAGCAGCTTAGAAGATCTAACACCCCTCCACTTT. Translating gives CASSLEDLTPLHF.

The rearrangement uses TRBV7-3 and TRBJ1-1; D gene unclear. The germline CDR1 and CDR2 sequences are SGHTA and FQGTGA. V was shortened by 2 bases and J by 3 bases, with 10 bases between the two germline ends. This CDR3 contains 14 residues. The CDR3 reads CASSLLARDTEAFF. The CDR3 nucleotides are TGTGCCAGCAGCTTATTGGCCCGGGACACTGAAGCTTTCTTT. The full variable domain, its missing parts supplied by reference TRBV7-3 and TRBJ1-1, is GAGVSQTPSNKVTEKGKYVELRCDPISGHTALYWYRQSLGQGPEFLIYFQGTGAADDSGLPNDRFFAVRPEGSVSTLKIQRTERGDSAVYLCASSLLARDTEAFFGQGTRLTVV.

The J gene is TRBJ2-3, the V gene TRBV19; no reliable D call. Looked up from germline, CDR1 is LNHDA and CDR2 is SQIVND (reference sequence). CDR3 length: 10 residues. V was cut by 9 bases and J by 3 bases, with 4 bases left in between. CDR3 nucleotides: TGTGCCAGCGGGACAGATACGCAGTATTTT. Translation: CASGTDTQYF.

This chain connects TRBV19 to TRBJ2-3; maybe TRBD1 (5 bases). V was cut by 3 bases and J by 4 bases, with 11 bases left in between. From germline, CDR1 is LNHDA and CDR2 SQIVND (reference sequence). This CDR3 region has 14 residues. The DNA of the CDR3 is TGTGCCAGTAGTATGGCAGGGTTGCCAGATACGCAGTATTTT. Residues: CASSMAGLPDTQYF.

V usage is TRBV3-1 (or the pseudogene TRBV3-2) and J usage is TRBJ2-7; possible D gene TRBD2, 5 bases. The germline V gene has CDR1 LGHDT and CDR2 YNNKEL (reference sequence). CDR3 length: 12 residues. Trimming took 3 bases from V and 4 from J, leaving 7 bases between them. The CDR3 DNA is TGTGCCAGCAGCCATGGACTGTACGAGCAGTACTTC. Translated: CASSHGLYEQYF.

The rearrangement uses TRBV28 and TRBJ1-2; tentative D call: TRBD1 (5 bases). The CDR3 contains 13 residues. CDR1 is MDHEN, CDR2 SYDVKM, per germline. The V gene lost 5 bases and the J gene lost 8 bases, with 15 bases spanning the gap. CDR3 amino acids: CASSLRLDKGYTF. The CDR3 DNA follows: TGTGCCAGCAGTCTCCGATTGGACAAAGGCTACACCTTC.

Here the CDR3 reads CASSQDLDRLAGPQHF. CDR3 nucleotide sequence: TGCGCCAGCAGCCAAGATCTGGACAGACTAGCGGGGCCCCAGCATTTT. The rearrangement links TRBV4-3 to TRBJ1-5, with a weak D call TRBD1 (6 bases). The CDR3 sequence is 16 residues long. Germline V gene data show CDR1 as LGHNA and CDR2 as YSLEER. V was clipped by 0 bases and J by 9 bases, with 18 bases between them.

This chain links TRBV28 with TRBJ2-2; 12 nucleotides agree with TRBD2. CDR3 length: 16 residues. V lost 0 bases to trimming and J lost 6 bases; unmatched junction nucleotides: 2. Looked up from germline, CDR1 is MDHEN and CDR2 is SYDVKM. CDR3: CASSLWTSGSAGELFF. The CDR3 region has the DNA TGTGCCAGCAGTTTATGGACTAGCGGGAGTGCCGGGGAGCTGTTTTTT.

This chain connects TRBV12-3 or TRBV12-4 to TRBJ1-2; no clear D gene. CDR3 length: 12 amino acids. V was trimmed by 7 bases and J by 2 bases, leaving 8 bases between them. The CDR3 reads CASTTVNYGYTF. The CDR3 nucleotides read TGTGCCAGCACCACAGTAAACTATGGCTACACCTTC.

CDR3 DNA sequence: TGCGCCAGCAGTCGGGGACTAGCGGACTCCTCCTACGAGCAGTACTTC. This codes for CASSRGLADSSYEQYF. The chain joins TRBV23-1 to TRBJ2-7; 11 bases align to TRBD2. TRBV23-1 is an ORF, and what it does is uncertain. The CDR3 is 16 residues long. Trimming at V came to 4 bases and at J to 0 bases, leaving 5 bases not matched to a gene.

This sequence joins TRBV5-1 and TRBJ2-5; D is undetermined. CDR1 and CDR2 from the germline V gene are SGHRS and YFSETQ. This CDR3 is 14 amino acids long. Trimming stripped 4 bases from V and 5 bases from J, with 15 bases between. CDR3: CASSQLTLSETQYF. Written as DNA, the CDR3 is TGCGCCAGCAGCCAACTAACTCTGTCCGAGACCCAGTACTTC.

The chain is built from TRBV3-1 (or the pseudogene TRBV3-2) and TRBJ2-5, with TRBD2 matching over 10 bases. The CDR3 length is 19 residues. Looked up from germline, CDR1 is LGHDT and CDR2 is YNNKEL (reference sequence). J lost 4 bases, V lost 4 bases, and 18 bases had no gene match. The CDR3 here is CASSPRRAGGAARGETQYF. CDR3 sequence (DNA): TGTGCCAGCAGCCCCCGGCGAGCGGGAGGGGCCGCAAGGGGAGAGACCCAGTACTTC.

A single count supports this clone. The V and J genes are TRBV2 and TRBJ2-1, with a possible D match to TRBD1 (5 bases). The V and J ends lost 8 bases and 7 bases respectively, with 15 bases between them. CDR1 SNHLY and CDR2 FYNNEI come from the germline V gene. This CDR3 is built from 13 residues. CDR3 in amino acids: CASGRGAVNEQFF. CDR3 nucleotides: TGTGCCAGCGGTAGGGGTGCGGTTAATGAGCAGTTCTTC. Full variable domain (missing parts from reference TRBV2 and TRBJ2-1): EPEVTQTPSHQVTQMGQEVILRCVPISNHLYFYWYRQILGQKVEFLVSFYNNEISEKSEIFDDQFSVERPDGSNFTLKIRSTKLEDSAMYFCASGRGAVNEQFFGPGTRLTVL.

The table lists this clone with a count of one. The chain is built from TRBV11-2 and TRBJ2-7; perhaps TRBD1 as D (6 bases). This CDR3 comprises 15 residues. The germline V gene encodes CDR1 SGHAT and CDR2 FQNNGV. Trimming removed 1 base at V and 2 bases at J, with 12 bases between. DNA for the CDR3: TGTGCCAGCAGCTTAGGAACGACAGGTACCTACGAGCAGTACTTC. Translated, it gives CASSLGTTGTYEQYF.

Only one count was recorded for this clone. The chain employs TRBV6-5 and TRBJ2-1, with D maybe TRBD2 (6 bases). The germline CDR1 and CDR2 sequences are MNHEY and SVGAGI. The V and J ends lost 8 bases and 0 bases respectively, with 11 bases between them. CDR3 length equals 14 residues. CDR3 nucleotides: TGTGCCAGCGCCCGGGGAGGCTCCTACAATGAGCAGTTCTTC. This translates into CASARGGSYNEQFF.

This chain links TRBV3-1 (or the pseudogene TRBV3-2) with TRBJ1-4, with 10 bases fitting TRBD1. The CDR3 contains 16 residues. Germline V gives CDR1 LGHDT, CDR2 YNNKEL (reference sequence). V lost 3 bases to trimming and J lost 4 bases; unmatched junction nucleotides: 5. Here the CDR3 DNA reads TGTGCCAGCAGCCACCGACAGGGGGCGGATAATGAAAAACTGTTTTTT. It encodes CASSHRQGADNEKLFF.

This rearrangement joins TRBV5-1 to TRBJ2-5; TRBD2 matches 7 bases. This CDR3 contains 17 residues. The germline V gene encodes CDR1 SGHRS and CDR2 YFSETQ. V lost 0 bases to trimming and J lost 2 bases; unmatched junction nucleotides: 10. Here the CDR3 DNA reads TGCGCCAGCAGCTTGGGTGTGCTAGCGGATCAACAAGAGACCCAGTACTTC. This translates into CASSLGVLADQQETQYF.